This T cell receptor (beta chain) was recovered during a study of blood T cell repertoires in COVID-19 (dated by TCRdb to about 2020). About the investigation overall: The collaborator samples originated in the United States, Italy and Spain and spanned the acute and convalescent phases of COVID-19. The samples were drawn from the first 160 participants of the ongoing ImmuneRACE study and from 1,254 subjects provided by 6 global collaborators. A de-identified subject ID, COVID-19 status, age in years and sex were almost always included in the sample metadata. Deeply sampled blood TCRbeta repertoires from subjects exposed to, actively infected with, or recovered from COVID-19 were included in the dataset. HLA class I and class II types, where available, came from metadata supplied by the sample provider rather than from assay-based typing. The repertoires were released in a freely available public database meant as a resource for research on the immune response to SARS-CoV-2. The material from the prospective study consisted of cDNA or gDNA derived from T cells, B-cell-depleted T cells, or PBMCs. The paper's findings and limits, for the study overall: Clinical and demographic metadata were provided uncurated, with the amount varying by source and participant.

TCRbeta CDR3 regions were amplified from genomic DNA using the immunoSEQ Assay, a bias-controlled multiplex PCR. Per the original workflow: Nucleated cell counts per sample were estimated from amplification of reference gene primers within the assay. To quantify the absolute abundance of each unique TCRbeta CDR3 rearrangement, sequence reads were collapsed and filtered. For each sample, productive Simpson clonality was calculated as the square root of Simpson's diversity index across productive rearrangements. In its TCRdb copy, this immuneACCESS table keeps in-frame sequences only and misses some clones. Where compared with another copy, unresolved V genes explain less than half of these, and the others have no known cause. Clonal size and the V and J genes are those of that table, whereas D and trimming came from the DNA. This sample has about 260,000 clones in its table, and roughly 86% of those were observed once. The ten largest clones add up to approximately 9.7% of the sample.

Whole blood was collected in K2EDTA tubes by collaborating institutions according to the institutions' own protocols. For TCRbeta analysis, collaborators shipped samples as frozen whole blood, isolated PBMCs, or DNA extracted from either of those sample types. Comments on this clone: Its antigen remains undetermined. Per-base quality was not reported, and no clone a single base away is much larger than it.

Material: peripheral blood. The sequence was collected from a man aged 40-55 years with active or convalescent COVID-19.

The bases read TGTGCCAGCAGCGTAGGAAGCGGGAAGGTCGGGACCCAGTACTTC. The encoded protein is CASSVGSGKVGTQYF. The chain is encoded by TRBV9 joined to TRBJ2-5, with TRBD2 matching 7 junction bases. V lost 0 bases and J lost 7 bases, and the count of bases not matched to a germline gene is 9. CDR1 and CDR2 are drawn from the germline V gene: SGDLS, YYNGEE. The CDR3 runs 15 amino acids, cysteine and phenylalanine included. The read is trimmed to its CDR3 DNA, 45 bases read in frame from base 1.